The 18 T cell receptor beta chains below come from one sample, sequenced in a study of T cells in localized non-small cell lung cancer. Here immunoSEQ multiplex PCR was the method, and the copy in TCRdb shows in-frame clones only, minus some. Of about 52,000 clones detected, 75% to 90% appear once; the ten largest clones hold 15% to 20%. Sequencing used peripheral blood, obtained before any cancer treatment. These receptors originate from a male donor aged 60 or over with stage III squamous cell lung carcinoma.

This clone was picked up one time. This chain links TRBV18 with TRBJ2-1, with 9 bases lining up with TRBD2. Germline CDR1 and CDR2: KGHSH and LQKENI. This CDR3 has 14 residues. V lost 3 bases, J lost 8 bases, and 5 bases stayed unmatched. CDR3 in amino acids: CASSPLVAGDEQFF. Here the CDR3 DNA reads TGTGCCAGCTCACCTTTGGTAGCGGGAGATGAGCAGTTCTTC.

The chain employs TRBV5-1 and TRBJ2-5; 7 bases fit TRBD2. V lost 4 bases to trimming and J lost 0 bases; unmatched junction nucleotides: 6. CDR1 SGHRS and CDR2 YFSETQ come from the germline V gene. The CDR3 runs 15 residues. This CDR3 reads CASSTVAGYQETQYF. The CDR3 DNA reads as TGCGCCAGCAGCACGGTAGCGGGTTACCAAGAGACCCAGTACTTC.

This clone was seen just once. The chain links TRBV4-3 to TRBJ2-1; the D is unclear. CDR1 and CDR2 from the germline V gene are LGHNA and YSLEER. The length of the CDR3 is 15 residues. V was clipped by 4 bases and J by 0 bases, with 10 bases between them. For the CDR3, the DNA is TGCGCCAGCAGCCCTCGACAAAGCTCCTACAATGAGCAGTTCTTC. This codes for CASSPRQSSYNEQFF.

The chain is built from TRBV9 and TRBJ1-2, with TRBD1 as a possible D gene (6 bases). The CDR3 sequence is 15 residues long. From germline, CDR1 is SGDLS and CDR2 YYNGEE. The V and J ends lost 4 bases and 2 bases respectively, with 15 bases between them. The CDR3 coding sequence is TGTGCCAGCAGCCCCCACCTGGGGACAAACTATGGCTACACCTTC. Its translation: CASSPHLGTNYGYTF.

Turning to this clone: This sample also contains other DNA sequences that code for the same CDR3. The chain links TRBV11-2 to TRBJ2-3; 9 nucleotides agree with TRBD2. The CDR3 totals 15 residues. CDR1 is SGHAT, CDR2 FQNNGV, per germline. V trimming: 5 bases; J trimming: 1 base; junction bases outside the gene matches: 4. The CDR3 DNA is TGTGCCAGCAGCCCCTGGACTAGCGGCACAGATACGCAGTATTTT. Protein sequence: CASSPWTSGTDTQYF.

The chain has TRBV23-1 and TRBJ1-2, with D perhaps TRBD1 (5 bases). TRBV23-1 is labeled an ORF, and its function is uncertain. The CDR3 runs to 15 residues. Trimming removed 0 bases at V and 3 bases at J, with 11 bases between. The CDR3 loop reads CASSQSSQGDYGYTF. The CDR3 nucleotides are TGCGCCAGCAGTCAATCGTCCCAGGGCGACTATGGCTACACCTTC.

This chain joins TRBV6-4 and TRBJ2-1; D possibly uses TRBD1 or TRBD2 (7 bases each). Trimming took off 2 bases at V and 4 bases at J, with 21 bases between the two ends. There are 18 residues in the CDR3. Germline lookup yields CDR1 MRHNA and CDR2 SNTAGT. CDR3 amino acids: CASSDREGASGSYNEQFF. The CDR3 DNA reads TGTGCCAGCAGTGACCGTGAGGGGGCTAGCGGCTCATACAATGAGCAGTTCTTC.

The CDR3 protein is CATSRRGQGAEAFF. As DNA, the CDR3 is TGTGCCACCAGCAGAAGGGGACAGGGGGCTGAAGCTTTCTTT. This chain connects TRBV15 to TRBJ1-1, with TRBD1 matching 11 bases. Germline assignment: CDR1 LNHNV and CDR2 YYDKDF (reference sequence). The CDR3 consists of 14 residues. Trimming took 2 bases from V and 6 from J; bases not matched to a gene: 2.

This clone was picked up one time. DNA of the CDR3: TGTGCCAGCAGTTACCGGACAAGCTATAATTCACCCCTCCACTTT. This translates into CASSYRTSYNSPLHF. The rearrangement links TRBV6-6 to TRBJ1-6; weak D call: TRBD1 (5 bases). CDR1 is MNHNY, CDR2 SVGAGI, per germline (reference sequence). The germline V and J ends were trimmed by 2 bases and 3 bases, with 8 bases remaining between them. The length of the CDR3 is 15 residues.

This rearrangement joins TRBV5-1 to TRBJ2-2; tentative D call: TRBD1 (5 bases). The CDR3 length is 14 residues. V gave up 4 bases and J gave up 2 bases, with 9 bases separating them. The germline gives CDR1 SGHRS, CDR2 YFSETQ. The CDR3 spells CASSLTGNTGELFF. The CDR3 DNA reads as TGCGCCAGCAGCCTCACAGGAAACACCGGGGAGCTGTTTTTT.

The rearrangement joins TRBV29-1 to TRBJ1-1; D remains ambiguous. Germline V lookup: CDR1 SQVTM, CDR2 ANQGSEA. The CDR3 runs 12 residues. DNA for the CDR3: TGCAGTGTTACCGTAGGGAACACTGAAGCTTTCTTT. Translation: CSVTVGNTEAFF.

The V and J genes are TRBV19 and TRBJ1-2; 10 bases match TRBD1. Looked up from germline, CDR1 is LNHDA and CDR2 is SQIVND (reference sequence). V shed 5 bases, J shed 2 bases, and the junction held 11 bases outside the gene matches. This CDR3 is 17 amino acids long. CDR3 sequence (DNA): TGTGCCAGTAGTGCCCGGGACAGGGGAAATAGGAACTATGGCTACACCTTC. Translating gives CASSARDRGNRNYGYTF.

The rearrangement joins TRBV6-1 to TRBJ2-7, with D hard to call. V gave up 5 bases and J gave up 5 bases, with 4 bases separating them. Germline V gene lookup returns CDR1 MNHNS and CDR2 SASEGT. The length of the CDR3 is 10 residues. The CDR3 region is CASSTNEQYF. The CDR3 DNA is TGTGCCAGCAGTACGAACGAGCAGTACTTC.

V gene TRBV19 combines with J gene TRBJ1-2, with D unclear. Germline V gene data show CDR1 as LNHDA and CDR2 as SQIVND (reference sequence). The CDR3 extends over 15 amino acids. Trimming stripped 5 bases from V and 0 bases from J, with 13 bases between. The CDR3 reads CASSDHGNSNYGYTF. CDR3 nucleotide sequence: TGTGCCAGTAGTGACCACGGGAATTCTAACTATGGCTACACCTTC.

This chain joins TRBV7-2 and TRBJ1-6, with D possibly matching TRBD1 (6 bases). Trimming removed 7 bases at V and 9 bases at J, with 16 bases between. CDR1 is SGHTA and CDR2 is FQGNSA in the germline V gene. This CDR3 is built from 14 residues. The CDR3 DNA follows: TGTGCCAGCATGTCTAAGGGGGGAGGTTCACCCCTCCACTTT. It is translated as CASMSKGGGSPLHF.

V and J are TRBV2 and TRBJ1-5, with TRBD1 as a possible D gene (6 bases). The V and J ends lost 6 bases and 7 bases respectively, with 10 bases between them. The CDR3 runs to 12 residues. Germline V CDR1 and CDR2: SNHLY, FYNNEI. In DNA, the CDR3 is TGTGCCAGCAGCCGGGACAACCAGCCCCAGCATTTT. This encodes CASSRDNQPQHF.

The V and J genes are TRBV19 and TRBJ2-7; 8 bases agree with TRBD1. This CDR3 has 16 residues. Trimming removed 4 bases from V and 6 bases from J; junction bases left unmatched: 14. Germline loops: CDR1 LNHDA, CDR2 SQIVND (reference sequence). CDR3 in amino acids: CASSTRTRGQGSEQYF. The CDR3 nucleotides read TGTGCCAGTAGTACCCGAACCCGAGGACAGGGAAGCGAGCAGTACTTC.

The chain carries TRBV6-1 and TRBJ1-4; 7 bases align to TRBD1. Per germline, CDR1 MNHNS and CDR2 SASEGT. The trim removed 9 bases at V and 3 bases at J, leaving 7 bases unmatched. CDR3 length: 14 amino acids. The CDR3, as DNA: TGTGCCAGTCAACAGGGGTGGGCTAATGAAAAACTGTTTTTT. Its translation: CASQQGWANEKLFF.